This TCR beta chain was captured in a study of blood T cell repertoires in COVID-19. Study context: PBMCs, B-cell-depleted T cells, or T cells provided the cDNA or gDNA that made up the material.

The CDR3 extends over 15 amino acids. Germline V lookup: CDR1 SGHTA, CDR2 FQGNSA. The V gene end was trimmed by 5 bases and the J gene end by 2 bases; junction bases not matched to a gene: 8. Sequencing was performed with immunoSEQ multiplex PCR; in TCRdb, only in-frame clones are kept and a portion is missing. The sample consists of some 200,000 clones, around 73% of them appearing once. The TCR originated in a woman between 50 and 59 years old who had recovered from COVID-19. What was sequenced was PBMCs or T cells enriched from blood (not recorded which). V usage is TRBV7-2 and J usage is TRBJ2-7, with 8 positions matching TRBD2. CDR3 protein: CASSLIAGWAYEQYF. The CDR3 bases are TGTGCCAGCAGCCTAATAGCGGGATGGGCCTACGAGCAGTACTTC. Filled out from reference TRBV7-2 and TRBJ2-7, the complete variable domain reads GAGVSQSPSNKVTEKGKDVELRCDPISGHTALYWYRQSLGQGLEFLIYFQGNSAPDKSGLPSDRFSAERTGGSVSTLTIQRTQQEDSAVYLCASSLIAGWAYEQYFGPGTRLTVT.